This T cell receptor beta chain originates from a study of blood T cell repertoires in COVID-19. V lost 0 bases to trimming and J lost 2 bases; unmatched junction nucleotides: 11. This CDR3 region has 18 residues. In germline, CDR1 is GTSNPN, CDR2 SVGIG (reference sequence). Methods used by the authors: Amplifying reference gene primers gave estimates of nucleated cell counts. Measured with immunoSEQ multiplex PCR; TCRdb has only the in-frame clones, and not every one. The V and J calls and clone size come from that table; D and trimming were worked out from the DNA. Of approximately 120,000 clones in the sample, about four fifths were seen once.

This clonotype was obtained from a man aged 55 to 70 with acute or convalescent COVID-19. This rearrangement joins TRBV30 to TRBJ1-4; the match to TRBD1 covers 8 bases. The specimen sequenced was peripheral blood. The CDR3 DNA follows: TGTGCCTGGAGTGTGGGGAGGACAGGGATAAGGACTAATGAAAAACTGTTTTTT. Its translation: CAWSVGRTGIRTNEKLFF.